The clone carrying this T cell receptor beta chain has just one count. Produced via immunoSEQ multiplex PCR; TCRdb's table is partial and in-frame only. The sample yields approximately 260,000 clones, around 87% seen once. CDR1 SSHAT and CDR2 FNYEAQ come from the germline V gene (reference sequence). V lost 7 bases to trimming and J lost 4 bases; unmatched junction nucleotides: 14. There are 16 residues in the CDR3. The data derive from a study of blood T cell repertoires in COVID-19. V is TRBV7-7 and J is TRBJ2-3; 7 bases are shared with TRBD1. Material for sequencing was peripheral blood. This sequence was found in a man between 18 and 35 years old with active or convalescent COVID-19. The CDR3: CASTPLGGQAADTQYF. The CDR3 nucleotides are TGTGCCAGCACCCCCCTCGGTGGACAGGCCGCAGATACGCAGTATTTT.